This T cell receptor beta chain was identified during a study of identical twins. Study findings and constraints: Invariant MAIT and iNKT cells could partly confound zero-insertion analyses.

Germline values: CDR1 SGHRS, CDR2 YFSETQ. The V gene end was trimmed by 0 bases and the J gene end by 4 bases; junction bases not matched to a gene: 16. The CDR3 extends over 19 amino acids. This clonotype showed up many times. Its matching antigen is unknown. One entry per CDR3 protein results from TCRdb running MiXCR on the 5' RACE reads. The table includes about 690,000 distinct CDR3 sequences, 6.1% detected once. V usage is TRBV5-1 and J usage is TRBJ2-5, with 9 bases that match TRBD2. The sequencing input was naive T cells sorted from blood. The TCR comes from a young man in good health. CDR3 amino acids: CASSLELAGPINERETQYF. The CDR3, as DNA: TGCGCCAGCAGCTTGGAGCTAGCGGGACCGATTAACGAGAGAGAGACCCAGTACTTC.